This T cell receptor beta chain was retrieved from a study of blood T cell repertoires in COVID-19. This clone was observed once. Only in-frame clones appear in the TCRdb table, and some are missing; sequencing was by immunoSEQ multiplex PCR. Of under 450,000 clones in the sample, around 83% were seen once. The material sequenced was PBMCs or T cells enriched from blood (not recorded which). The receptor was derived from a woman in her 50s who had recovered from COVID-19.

The DNA of the CDR3 is TGTGCCAGCAGCCTCTCCAGCCGGGACAGAGAAGGCTACACCTTC. Translating it yields CASSLSSRDREGYTF. The V and J genes are TRBV14 and TRBJ1-2; 7 bases are a match to TRBD1. Germline-derived CDR1 and CDR2 are SGHDN and FVKESK. J gave up 8 bases and V 4 bases, and 13 bases lay outside the gene matches. This CDR3 spans 15 amino acids.